This TCR beta chain was observed in a study of spatial heterogeneity in lung cancer. Findings and caveats of the study: How many expanded intratumoral alpha and beta TCRs were present tracked the tumor mutation count, which was a count of nonsynonymous mutations.

TCRdb recomputed calls from the 5' RACE reads with MiXCR, one row per CDR3 protein. This table holds 3,600 or so distinct CDR3 sequences, about 26% found once. This clonotype was seen repeatedly, ten times or more. Its matching antigen is unknown. As to time point: sample taken at primary tumor resection. The germline CDR1 and CDR2 sequences are SEHNR and FQNEAQ (reference sequence). The CDR3 is 14 residues long. Trimming cost V 5 bases and J 8 bases, with 15 bases left between them. Material: lung tumor tissue, obtained at surgery. The chain combines TRBV7-9 with TRBJ1-4; perhaps TRBD1 as D (5 bases). The receptor was derived from a male donor with early-stage non-small cell lung cancer. The chain's CDR3 is CASSPFEGKEKLFF. In DNA form, the CDR3 reads TGTGCCAGCAGCCCCTTCGAGGGGAAGGAAAAACTGTTTTTT.